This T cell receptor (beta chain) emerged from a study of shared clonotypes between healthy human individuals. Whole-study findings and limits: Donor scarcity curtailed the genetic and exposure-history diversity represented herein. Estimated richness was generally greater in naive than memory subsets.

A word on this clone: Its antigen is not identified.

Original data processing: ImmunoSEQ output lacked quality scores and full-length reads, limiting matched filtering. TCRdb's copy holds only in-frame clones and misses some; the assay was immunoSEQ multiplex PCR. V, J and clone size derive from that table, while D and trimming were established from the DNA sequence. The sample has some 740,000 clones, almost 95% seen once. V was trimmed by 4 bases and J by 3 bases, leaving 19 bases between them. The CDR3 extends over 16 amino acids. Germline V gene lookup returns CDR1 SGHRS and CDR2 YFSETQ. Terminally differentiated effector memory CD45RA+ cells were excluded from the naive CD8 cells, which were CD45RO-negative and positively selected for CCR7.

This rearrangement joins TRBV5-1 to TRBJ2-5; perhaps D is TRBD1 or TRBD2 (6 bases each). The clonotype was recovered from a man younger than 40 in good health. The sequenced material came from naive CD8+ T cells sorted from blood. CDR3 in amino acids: CASSPPEGVEEETQYF. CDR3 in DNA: TGCGCCAGCAGCCCACCGGAGGGGGTTGAAGAAGAGACCCAGTACTTC. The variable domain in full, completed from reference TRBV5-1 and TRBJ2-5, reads KAGVTQTPRYLIKTRGQQVTLSCSPISGHRSVSWYQQTPGQGLQFLFEYFSETQRNKGNFPGRFSGRQFSNSRSEMNVSTLELGDSALYLCASSPPEGVEEETQYFGPGTRLLVL.